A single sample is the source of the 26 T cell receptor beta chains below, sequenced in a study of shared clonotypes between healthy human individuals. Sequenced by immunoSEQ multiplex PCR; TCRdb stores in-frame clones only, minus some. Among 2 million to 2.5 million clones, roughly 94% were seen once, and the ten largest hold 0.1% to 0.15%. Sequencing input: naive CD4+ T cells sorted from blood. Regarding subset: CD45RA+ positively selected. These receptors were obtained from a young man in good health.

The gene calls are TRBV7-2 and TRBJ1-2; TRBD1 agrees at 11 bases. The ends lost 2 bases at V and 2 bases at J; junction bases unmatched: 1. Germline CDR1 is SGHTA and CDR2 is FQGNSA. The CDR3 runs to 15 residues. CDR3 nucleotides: TGTGCCAGCAGCTTAAGGGACAGGGGGAACTATGGCTACACCTTC. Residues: CASSLRDRGNYGYTF. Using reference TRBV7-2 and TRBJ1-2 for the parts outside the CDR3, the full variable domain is GAGVSQSPSNKVTEKGKDVELRCDPISGHTALYWYRQSLGQGLEFLIYFQGNSAPDKSGLPSDRFSAERTGGSVSTLTIQRTQQEDSAVYLCASSLRDRGNYGYTFGSGTRLTVV.

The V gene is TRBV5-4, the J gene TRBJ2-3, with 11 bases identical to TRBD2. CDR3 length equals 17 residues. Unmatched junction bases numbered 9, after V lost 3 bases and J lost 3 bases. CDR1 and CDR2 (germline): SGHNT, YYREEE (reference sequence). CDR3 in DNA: TGTGCCAGCAGCTCCGGGGGTAGCGGGAGGGCGACAGATACGCAGTATTTT. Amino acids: CASSSGGSGRATDTQYF.

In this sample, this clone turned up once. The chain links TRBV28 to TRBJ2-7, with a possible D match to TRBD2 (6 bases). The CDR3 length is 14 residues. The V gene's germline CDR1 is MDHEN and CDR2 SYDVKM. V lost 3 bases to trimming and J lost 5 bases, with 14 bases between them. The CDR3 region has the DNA TGTGCCAGCAGTTTTTCGACGGGGGTGGACGAGCAGTACTTC. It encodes CASSFSTGVDEQYF.

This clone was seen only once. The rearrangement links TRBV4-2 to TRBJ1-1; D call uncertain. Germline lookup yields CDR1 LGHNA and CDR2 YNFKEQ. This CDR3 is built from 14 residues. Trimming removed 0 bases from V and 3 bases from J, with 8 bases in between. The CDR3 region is CASSQEPTDTEAFF. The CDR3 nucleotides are TGTGCCAGCAGCCAAGAGCCCACCGACACTGAAGCTTTCTTT.

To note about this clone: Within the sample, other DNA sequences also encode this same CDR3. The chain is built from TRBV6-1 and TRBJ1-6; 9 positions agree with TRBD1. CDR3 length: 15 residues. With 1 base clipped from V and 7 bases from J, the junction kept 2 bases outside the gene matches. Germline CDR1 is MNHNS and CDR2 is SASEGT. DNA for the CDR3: TGTGCCAGCAGTGAAGGGGGACAGGGCAATTCACCCCTCCACTTT. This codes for CASSEGGQGNSPLHF.

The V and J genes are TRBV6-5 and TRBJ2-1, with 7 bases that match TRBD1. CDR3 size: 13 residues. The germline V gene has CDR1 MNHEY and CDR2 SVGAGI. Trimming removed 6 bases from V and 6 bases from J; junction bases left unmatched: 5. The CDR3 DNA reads TGTGCCAGCAGAAGGGGACAGACCAATGAGCAGTTCTTC. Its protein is CASRRGQTNEQFF.

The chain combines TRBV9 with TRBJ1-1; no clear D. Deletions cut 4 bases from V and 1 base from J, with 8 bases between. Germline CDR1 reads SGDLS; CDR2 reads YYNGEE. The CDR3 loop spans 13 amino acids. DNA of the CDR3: TGTGCCAGCAGCACCTCAGGGAACACTGAAGCTTTCTTT. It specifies CASSTSGNTEAFF.

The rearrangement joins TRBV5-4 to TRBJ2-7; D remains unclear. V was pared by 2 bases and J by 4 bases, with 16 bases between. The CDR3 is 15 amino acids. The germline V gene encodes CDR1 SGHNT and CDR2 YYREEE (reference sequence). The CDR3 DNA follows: TGTGCCAGCAGCTTCGAGGTGGCGGAAACTTACGAGCAGTACTTC. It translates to CASSFEVAETYEQYF.

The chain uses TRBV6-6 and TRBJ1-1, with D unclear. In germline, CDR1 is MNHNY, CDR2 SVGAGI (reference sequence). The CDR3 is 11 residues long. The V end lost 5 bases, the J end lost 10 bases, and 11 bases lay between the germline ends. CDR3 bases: TGTGCCAGCAGTCCAGGTGTTGCAGCTTTCTTT. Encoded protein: CASSPGVAAFF.

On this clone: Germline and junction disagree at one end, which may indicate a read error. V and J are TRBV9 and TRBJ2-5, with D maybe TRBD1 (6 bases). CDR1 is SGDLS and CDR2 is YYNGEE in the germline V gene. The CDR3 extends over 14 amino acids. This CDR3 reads CASAPGAFQEAQYF. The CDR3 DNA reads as TGTGCCAGCGCTCCAGGGGCCTTCCAAGAGGCCCAGTACTTC.

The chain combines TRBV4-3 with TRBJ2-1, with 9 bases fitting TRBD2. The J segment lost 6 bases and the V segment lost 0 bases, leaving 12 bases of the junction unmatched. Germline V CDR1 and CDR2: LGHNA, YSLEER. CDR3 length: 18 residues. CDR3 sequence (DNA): TGCGCCAGCAGCCAAGATTTAAGAATAGCGGGAGTGGGCAATGAGCAGTTCTTC. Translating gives CASSQDLRIAGVGNEQFF.

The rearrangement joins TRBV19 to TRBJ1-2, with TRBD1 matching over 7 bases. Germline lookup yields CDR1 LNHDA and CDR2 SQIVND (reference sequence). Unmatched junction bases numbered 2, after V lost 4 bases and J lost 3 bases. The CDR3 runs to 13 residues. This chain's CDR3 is CASSNRGYYGYTF. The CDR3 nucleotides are TGTGCCAGTAGTAACAGGGGTTACTATGGCTACACCTTC.

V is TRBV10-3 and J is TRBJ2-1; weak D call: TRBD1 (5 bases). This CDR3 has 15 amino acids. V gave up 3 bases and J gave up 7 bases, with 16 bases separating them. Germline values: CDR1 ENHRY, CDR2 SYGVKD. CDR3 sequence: CAISDTDARVNEQFF. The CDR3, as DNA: TGTGCCATCAGTGATACGGACGCCAGGGTTAATGAGCAGTTCTTC.

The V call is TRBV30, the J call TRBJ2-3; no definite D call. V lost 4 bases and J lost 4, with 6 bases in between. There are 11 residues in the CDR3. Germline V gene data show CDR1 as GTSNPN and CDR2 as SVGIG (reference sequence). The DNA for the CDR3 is TGTGCCTGGATCTGGGCAGATACGCAGTATTTT. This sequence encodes CAWIWADTQYF. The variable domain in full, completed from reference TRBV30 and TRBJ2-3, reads SQTIHQWPATLVQPVGSPLSLECTVEGTSNPNLYWYRQAAGRGLQLLFYSVGIGQISSEVPQNLSASRPQDRQFILSSKKLLLSDSGFYLCAWIWADTQYFGPGTRLTVL.

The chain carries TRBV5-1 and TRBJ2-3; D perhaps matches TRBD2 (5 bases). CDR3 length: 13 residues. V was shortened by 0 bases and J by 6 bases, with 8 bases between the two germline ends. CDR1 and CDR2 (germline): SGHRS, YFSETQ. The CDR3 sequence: CASSLGAEDTQYF. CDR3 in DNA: TGCGCCAGCAGCTTGGGAGCGGAGGATACGCAGTATTTT.

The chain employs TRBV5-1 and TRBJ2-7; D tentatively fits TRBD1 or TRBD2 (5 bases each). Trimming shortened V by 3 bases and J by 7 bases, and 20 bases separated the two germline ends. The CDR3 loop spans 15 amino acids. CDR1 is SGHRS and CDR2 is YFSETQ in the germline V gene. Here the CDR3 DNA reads TGCGCCAGCAGCTCCGGGACGCCAAGCCCGGGAGAGCAGTACTTC. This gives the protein CASSSGTPSPGEQYF.

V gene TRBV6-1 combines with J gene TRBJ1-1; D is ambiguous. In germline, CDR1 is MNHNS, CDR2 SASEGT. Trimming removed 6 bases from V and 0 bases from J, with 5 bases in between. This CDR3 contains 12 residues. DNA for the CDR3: TGTGCCAGCAGGAGGGTGAACACTGAAGCTTTCTTT. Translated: CASRRVNTEAFF.

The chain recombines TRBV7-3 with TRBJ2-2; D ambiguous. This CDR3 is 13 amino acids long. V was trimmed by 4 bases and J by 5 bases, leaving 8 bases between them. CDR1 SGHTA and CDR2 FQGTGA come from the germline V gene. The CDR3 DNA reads TGTGCCAGCAGCTGGAAGGGAACCGGGGAGCTGTTTTTT. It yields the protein CASSWKGTGELFF. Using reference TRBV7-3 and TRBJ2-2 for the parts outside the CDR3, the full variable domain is GAGVSQTPSNKVTEKGKYVELRCDPISGHTALYWYRQSLGQGPEFLIYFQGTGAADDSGLPNDRFFAVRPEGSVSTLKIQRTERGDSAVYLCASSWKGTGELFFGEGSRLTVL.

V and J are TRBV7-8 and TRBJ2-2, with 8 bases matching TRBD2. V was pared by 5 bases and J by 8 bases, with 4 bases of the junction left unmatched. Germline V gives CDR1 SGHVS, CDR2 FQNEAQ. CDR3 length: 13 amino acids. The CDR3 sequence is CASSPGLAGELFF. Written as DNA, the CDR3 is TGTGCCAGCAGCCCAGGACTAGCTGGGGAGCTGTTTTTT.

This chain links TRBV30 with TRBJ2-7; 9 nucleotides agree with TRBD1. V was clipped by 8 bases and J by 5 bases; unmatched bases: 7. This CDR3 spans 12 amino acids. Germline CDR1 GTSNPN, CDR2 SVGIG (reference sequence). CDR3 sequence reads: CAGDREANEQYF. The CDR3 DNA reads TGTGCCGGGGACAGGGAGGCGAACGAGCAGTACTTC.

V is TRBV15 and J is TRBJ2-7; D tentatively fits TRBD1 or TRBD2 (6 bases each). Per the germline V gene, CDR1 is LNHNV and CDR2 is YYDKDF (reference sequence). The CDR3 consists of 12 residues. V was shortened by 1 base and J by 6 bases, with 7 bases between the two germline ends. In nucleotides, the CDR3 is TGTGCCACCAGCAGAGCGGGGGCCGAGCAGTACTTC. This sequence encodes CATSRAGAEQYF.

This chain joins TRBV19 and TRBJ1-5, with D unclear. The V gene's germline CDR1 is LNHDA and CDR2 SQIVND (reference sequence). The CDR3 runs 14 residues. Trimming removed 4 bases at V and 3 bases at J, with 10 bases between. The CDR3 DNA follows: TGTGCCAGTAGTAACCGGGAGGTCAATCAGCCCCAGCATTTT. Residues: CASSNREVNQPQHF.

CDR3: CASSLGSSSNEKLFF. The CDR3 nucleotides are TGTGCCAGCAGCTTAGGTTCCAGCTCTAATGAAAAACTGTTTTTT. This rearrangement joins TRBV7-9 to TRBJ1-4; D ambiguous. CDR1 and CDR2 from the germline V gene are SEHNR and FQNEAQ (reference sequence). The CDR3 extends over 15 amino acids. V was cut by 1 base and J by 3 bases, with 9 bases left in between.

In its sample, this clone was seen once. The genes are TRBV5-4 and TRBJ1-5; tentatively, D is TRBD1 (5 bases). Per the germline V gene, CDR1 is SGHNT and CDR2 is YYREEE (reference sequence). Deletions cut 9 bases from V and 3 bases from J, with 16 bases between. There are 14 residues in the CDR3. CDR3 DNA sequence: TGTGCCACTCCTCGGGGGGTCCCCAATCAGCCCCAGCATTTT. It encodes CATPRGVPNQPQHF. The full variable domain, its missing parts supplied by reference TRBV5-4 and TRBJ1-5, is ETGVTQSPTHLIKTRGQQVTLRCSSQSGHNTVSWYQQALGQGPQFIFQYYREEENGRGNFPPRFSGLQFPNYSSELNVNALELDDSALYLCATPRGVPNQPQHFGDGTRLSIL.

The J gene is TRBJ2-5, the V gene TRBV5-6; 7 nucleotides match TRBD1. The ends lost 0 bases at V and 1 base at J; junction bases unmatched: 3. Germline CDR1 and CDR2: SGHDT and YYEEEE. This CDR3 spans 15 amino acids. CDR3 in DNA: TGTGCCAGCAGCTTGGTAGGGACAGTCCAAGAGACCCAGTACTTC. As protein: CASSLVGTVQETQYF.

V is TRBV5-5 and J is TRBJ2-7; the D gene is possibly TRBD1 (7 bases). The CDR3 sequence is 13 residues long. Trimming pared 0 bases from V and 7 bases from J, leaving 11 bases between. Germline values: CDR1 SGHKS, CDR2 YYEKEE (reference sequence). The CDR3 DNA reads TGTGCCAGCAGCTTGGCGACAGGGAGGGAGCAGTACTTC. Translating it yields CASSLATGREQYF.